A single sample gave rise to the 3 T cell receptor beta chains below, sequenced in a study of T cell responses to AZD1222 COVID-19 vaccine. Profiling relied on immunoSEQ multiplex PCR, and the TCRdb table lists in-frame clones only, not all of them. The sample lists over 100,000 clones, over 70% seen once, with over 7.5% in the top ten. The material was peripheral blood, obtained on day 0 of AZD1222 vaccination. The receptors here all came from an adult in good health.

The chain couples TRBV2 to TRBJ1-5; D possibly corresponds to TRBD1 (5 bases). This CDR3 region has 16 residues. V was trimmed by 7 bases and J by 2 bases, leaving 18 bases between them. Germline CDR1 SNHLY, CDR2 FYNNEI. This chain's CDR3 is CASIGRGRGGNQPQHF. Written as DNA, the CDR3 is TGTGCCAGCATTGGAAGGGGTCGCGGTGGCAATCAGCCCCAGCATTTT.

The chain links TRBV15 to TRBJ1-1; a possible D gene is TRBD1 (6 bases). Germline lookup yields CDR1 LNHNV and CDR2 YYDKDF (reference sequence). The V gene lost 8 bases and the J gene lost 3 bases, with 19 bases spanning the gap. The CDR3 has 15 amino acids. The CDR3 loop reads CATRLPLTGHTEAFF. The CDR3 DNA is TGTGCCACCCGACTCCCTCTGACAGGCCACACTGAAGCTTTCTTT.

The V call is TRBV28, the J call TRBJ1-5; D unclear. Trimming pared 3 bases from V and 2 bases from J, leaving 11 bases between. CDR3 length equals 15 residues. CDR1 MDHEN and CDR2 SYDVKM come from the germline V gene. This CDR3 is CASSFAGTGNQPQHF. CDR3 in DNA: TGTGCCAGCAGTTTTGCAGGCACAGGCAATCAGCCCCAGCATTTT.